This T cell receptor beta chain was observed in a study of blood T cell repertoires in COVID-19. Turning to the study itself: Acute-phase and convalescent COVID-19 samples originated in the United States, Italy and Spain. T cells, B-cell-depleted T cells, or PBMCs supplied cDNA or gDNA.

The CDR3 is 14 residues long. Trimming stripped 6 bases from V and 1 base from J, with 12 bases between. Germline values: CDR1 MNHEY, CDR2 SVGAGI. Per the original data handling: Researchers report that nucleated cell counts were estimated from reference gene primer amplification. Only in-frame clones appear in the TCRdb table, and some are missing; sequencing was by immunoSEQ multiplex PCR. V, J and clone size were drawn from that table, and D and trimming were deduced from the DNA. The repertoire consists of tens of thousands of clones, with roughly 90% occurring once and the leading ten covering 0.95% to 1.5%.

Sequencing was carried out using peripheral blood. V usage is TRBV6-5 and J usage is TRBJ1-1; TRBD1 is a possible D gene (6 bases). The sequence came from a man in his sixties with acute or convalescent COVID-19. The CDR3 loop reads CASRPGQRNTEAFF. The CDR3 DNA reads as TGTGCCAGCAGACCCGGACAGCGGAACACTGAAGCTTTCTTT.